The table lists the clone carrying this TCR beta chain with many counts. This entry belongs to a study of low-dose radiotherapy and immunotherapy resistance in tumors. The wider study: Participants in Cohort 1 were administered 0.5 Gy per fraction at 2-week intervals, to a cumulative dose of 6.5 Gy. In Cohort 2, 1 Gy per fraction was delivered every two weeks, for a total of 13 Gy over 26 weeks. Oral aspirin at 300 mg was taken daily by patients for four cycles, beginning on cycle 1 day 1.

This CDR3 is built from 12 residues. V was pared by 6 bases and J by 6 bases, with 10 bases between. Primers used for first-strand cDNA, a TRAV- and TRBV-specific set, covered both alpha and beta chains. TCRs underwent 15 to 20 PCR cycles of amplification with a constant-region primer and V-primer adapter. Via MiXCR, TCRdb re-called the reads, giving one row per CDR3 protein. The repertoire includes about 39,000 distinct CDR3 sequences, roughly 31% of them detected once, and 3.7% sits in the top ten. Time point denoted: before trial treatment. The origin of this receptor is a male donor with gallbladder cancer. Source: PBMCs, taken before treatment. This chain connects TRBV12-3 or TRBV12-4 to TRBJ2-3; D remains ambiguous. This CDR3 is CASSYPSDTQYF. The CDR3 DNA follows: TGTGCCAGCAGCTACCCCAGTGATACGCAGTATTTT.